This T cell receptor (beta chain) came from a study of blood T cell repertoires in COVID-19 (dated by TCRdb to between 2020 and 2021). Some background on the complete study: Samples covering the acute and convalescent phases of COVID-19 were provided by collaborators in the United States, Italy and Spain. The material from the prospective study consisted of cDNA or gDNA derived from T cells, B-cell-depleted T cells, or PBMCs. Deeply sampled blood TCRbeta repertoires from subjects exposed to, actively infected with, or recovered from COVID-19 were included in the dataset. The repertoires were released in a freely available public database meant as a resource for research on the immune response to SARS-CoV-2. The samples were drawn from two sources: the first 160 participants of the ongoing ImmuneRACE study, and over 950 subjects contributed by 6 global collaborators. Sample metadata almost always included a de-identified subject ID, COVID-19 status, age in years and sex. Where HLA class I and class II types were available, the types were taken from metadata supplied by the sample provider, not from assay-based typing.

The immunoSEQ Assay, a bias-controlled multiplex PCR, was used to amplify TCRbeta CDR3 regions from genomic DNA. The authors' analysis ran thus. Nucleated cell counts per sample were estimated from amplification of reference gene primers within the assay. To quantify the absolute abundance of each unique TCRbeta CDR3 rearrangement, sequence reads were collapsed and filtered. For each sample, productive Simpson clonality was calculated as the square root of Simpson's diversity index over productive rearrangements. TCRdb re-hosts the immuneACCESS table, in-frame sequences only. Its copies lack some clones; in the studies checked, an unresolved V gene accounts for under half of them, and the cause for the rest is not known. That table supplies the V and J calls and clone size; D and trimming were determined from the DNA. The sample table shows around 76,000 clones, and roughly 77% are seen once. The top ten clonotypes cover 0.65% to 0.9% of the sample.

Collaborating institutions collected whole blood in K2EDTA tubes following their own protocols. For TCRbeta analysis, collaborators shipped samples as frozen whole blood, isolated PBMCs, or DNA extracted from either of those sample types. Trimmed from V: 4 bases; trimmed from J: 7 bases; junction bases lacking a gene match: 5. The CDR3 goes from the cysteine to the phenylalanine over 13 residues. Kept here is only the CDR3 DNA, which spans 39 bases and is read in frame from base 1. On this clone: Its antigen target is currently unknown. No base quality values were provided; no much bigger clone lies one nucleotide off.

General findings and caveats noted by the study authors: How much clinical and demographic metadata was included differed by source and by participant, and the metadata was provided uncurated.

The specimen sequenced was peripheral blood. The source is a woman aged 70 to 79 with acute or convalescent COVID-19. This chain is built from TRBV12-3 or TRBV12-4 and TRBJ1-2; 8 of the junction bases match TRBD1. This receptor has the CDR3 CASSSRDRFGYTF. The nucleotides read TGTGCCAGCAGTTCTAGGGACAGGTTTGGCTACACCTTC.